This TCR beta chain was captured by sequencing in a study of cytomegalovirus exposure and HLA in healthy donors. On the study more broadly: In an earlier analysis, around 120 million unique TCR beta sequences were found from 200 million or so T cells.

This clone has more than one count but fewer than ten. What it binds is not known. Both 60 Vbeta primers and 13 Jbeta primers went into the PCR. Libraries were prepared by immunoSEQ multiplex PCR; TCRdb keeps only in-frame clonotypes and omits some of them. The data contain about 130,000 clones, 65% to 80% of them singletons. V was pared by 7 bases and J by 1 base, with 7 bases between. The CDR3 runs 12 residues. Germline V lookup: CDR1 LNHDA, CDR2 SQIVND (reference sequence). Donors in the study were healthy people who gave bone marrow. General observations from the study: Within a later analysis, the majority of CMV-associated TCR beta chains appeared HLA-restricted. Per a prior analysis, the majority of TCR beta V segments were productive roughly 87% or roughly 30% of the time.

Specimen: PBMCs. The TCR sequence derives from a human donor in good health. The V call is TRBV19, the J call TRBJ1-1; perhaps TRBD1 as D (5 bases). Here the CDR3 reads CASKTGNTEAFF. CDR3 DNA sequence: TGTGCCAGTAAAACAGGGAACACTGAAGCTTTCTTT. Looking up the rest from reference TRBV19 and TRBJ1-1 gives the full variable domain: DGGITQSPKYLFRKEGQNVTLSCEQNLNHDAMYWYRQDPGQGLRLIYYSQIVNDFQKGDIAEGYSVSREKKESFPLTVTSAQKNPTAFYLCASKTGNTEAFFGQGTRLTVV.